This TCR beta chain was obtained from a study of T cell repertoires in cytomegalovirus infection. The sample holds many counts of this clonotype. From the reads, TCRdb called clonotypes with MiXCR, one entry per CDR3 protein. The data contain 450,000 to 600,000 distinct CDR3 sequences, over 9% of them singletons. Germline CDR1 is DFQATT and CDR2 is SNEGSKA (reference sequence). The CDR3 spans 13 residues. With V trimmed by 4 bases and J by 6 bases, 8 bases remained unmatched. The V call is TRBV20-1, the J call TRBJ1-1; 7 bases are a match to TRBD1. Sequenced material: PBMCs. This sequence was found in a human donor in good health (CMV status not recorded). Some clones in this sample may be carry-over from other donors' samples. The CDR3 protein is CSATRQGGAEAFF. The CDR3 DNA follows: TGCAGTGCTACCAGACAGGGAGGGGCTGAAGCTTTCTTT.